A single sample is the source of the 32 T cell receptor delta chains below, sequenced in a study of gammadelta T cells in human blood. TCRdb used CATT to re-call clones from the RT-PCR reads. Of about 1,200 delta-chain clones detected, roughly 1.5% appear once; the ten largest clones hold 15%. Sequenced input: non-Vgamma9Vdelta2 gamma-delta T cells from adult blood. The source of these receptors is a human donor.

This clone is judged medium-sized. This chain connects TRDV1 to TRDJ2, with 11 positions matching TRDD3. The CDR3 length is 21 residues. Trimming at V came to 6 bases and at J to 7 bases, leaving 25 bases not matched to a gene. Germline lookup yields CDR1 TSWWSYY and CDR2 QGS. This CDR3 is CALGRRLPTPYWGIEGAQLFF. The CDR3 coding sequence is TGTGCTCTTGGCCGAAGGCTTCCCACCCCTTACTGGGGGATAGAGGGAGCACAACTCTTCTTT.

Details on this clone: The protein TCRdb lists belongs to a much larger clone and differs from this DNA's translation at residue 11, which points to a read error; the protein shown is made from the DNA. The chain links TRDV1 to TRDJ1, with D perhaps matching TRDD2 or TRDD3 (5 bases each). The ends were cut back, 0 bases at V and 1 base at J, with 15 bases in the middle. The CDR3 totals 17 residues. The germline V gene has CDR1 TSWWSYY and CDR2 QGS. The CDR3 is CALGELRRGPSTDKLIF. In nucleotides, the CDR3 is TGTGCTCTTGGGGAACTTCGCCGGGGACCTTCCACCGATAAACTCATCTTT.

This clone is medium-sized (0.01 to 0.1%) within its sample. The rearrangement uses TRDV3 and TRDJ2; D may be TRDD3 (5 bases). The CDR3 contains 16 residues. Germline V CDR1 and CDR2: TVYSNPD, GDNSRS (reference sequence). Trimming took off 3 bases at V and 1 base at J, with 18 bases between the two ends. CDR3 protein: CAFPPGIRFLTAQLFF. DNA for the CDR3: TGTGCCTTCCCTCCTGGGATCCGTTTTTTGACAGCACAACTCTTCTTT.

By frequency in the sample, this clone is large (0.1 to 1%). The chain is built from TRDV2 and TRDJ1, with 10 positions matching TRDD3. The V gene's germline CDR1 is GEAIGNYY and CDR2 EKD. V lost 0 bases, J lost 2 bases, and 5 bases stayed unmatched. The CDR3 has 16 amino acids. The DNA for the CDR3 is TGTGCCTGTGACACCAGTAGGGGGGATACGACCGATAAACTCATCTTT. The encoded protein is CACDTSRGDTTDKLIF.

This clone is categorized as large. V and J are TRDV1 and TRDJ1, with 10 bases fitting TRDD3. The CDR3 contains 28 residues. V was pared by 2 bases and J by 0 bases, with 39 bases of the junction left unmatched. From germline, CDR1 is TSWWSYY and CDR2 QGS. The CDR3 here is CALGEFLPASLFTGGFPKPVSYTDKLIF. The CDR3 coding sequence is TGTGCTCTTGGGGAATTTCTTCCCGCGAGTCTATTTACTGGGGGATTCCCCAAACCCGTATCGTACACCGATAAACTCATCTTT.

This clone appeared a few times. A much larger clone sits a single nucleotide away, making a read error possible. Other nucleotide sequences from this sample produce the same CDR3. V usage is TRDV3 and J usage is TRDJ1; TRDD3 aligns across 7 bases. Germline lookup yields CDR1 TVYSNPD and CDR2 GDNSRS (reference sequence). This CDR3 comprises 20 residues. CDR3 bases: TGTGCCCTGGGTGGCATAGTATTATTGGGGGACCCCCACTACACTGATAAACTCATCTTT. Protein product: CALGGIVLLGDPHYTDKLIF.

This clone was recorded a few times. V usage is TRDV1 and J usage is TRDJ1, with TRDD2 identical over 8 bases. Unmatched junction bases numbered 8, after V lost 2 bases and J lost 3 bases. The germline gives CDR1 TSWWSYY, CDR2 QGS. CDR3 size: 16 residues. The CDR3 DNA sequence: TGTGCTCTTGGGGAAGGGGCCTTCCTAGGTGCCGATAAACTCATCTTT. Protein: CALGEGAFLGADKLIF.

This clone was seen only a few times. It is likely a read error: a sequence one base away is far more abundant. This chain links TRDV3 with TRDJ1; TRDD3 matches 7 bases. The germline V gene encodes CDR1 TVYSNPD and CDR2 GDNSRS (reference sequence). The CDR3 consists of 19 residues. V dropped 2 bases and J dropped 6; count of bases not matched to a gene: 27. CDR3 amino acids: CAFWSYLPPGGPGGNKLIF. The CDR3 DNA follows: TGTGCCTTTTGGAGTTACCTACCGCCTGGGGGGCCCGGGGGAAATAAACTCATCTTT.

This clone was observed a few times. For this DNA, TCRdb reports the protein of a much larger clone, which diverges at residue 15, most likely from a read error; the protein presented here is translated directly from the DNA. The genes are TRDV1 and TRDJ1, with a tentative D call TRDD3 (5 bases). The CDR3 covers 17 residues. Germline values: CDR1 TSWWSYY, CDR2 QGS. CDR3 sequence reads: CALGELRRGPYTDKIIF. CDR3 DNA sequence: TGTGCTCTTGGGGAACTTCGCCGGGGACCTTACACCGATAAAATCATCTTT.

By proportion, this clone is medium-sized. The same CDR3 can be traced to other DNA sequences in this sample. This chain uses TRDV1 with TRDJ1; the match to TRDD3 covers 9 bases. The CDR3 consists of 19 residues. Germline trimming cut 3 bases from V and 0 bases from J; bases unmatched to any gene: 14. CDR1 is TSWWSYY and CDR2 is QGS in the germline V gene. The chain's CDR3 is CALGDQVIRGIQYTDKLIF. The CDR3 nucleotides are TGTGCTCTTGGGGACCAGGTTATTCGGGGGATACAGTACACCGATAAACTCATCTTT.

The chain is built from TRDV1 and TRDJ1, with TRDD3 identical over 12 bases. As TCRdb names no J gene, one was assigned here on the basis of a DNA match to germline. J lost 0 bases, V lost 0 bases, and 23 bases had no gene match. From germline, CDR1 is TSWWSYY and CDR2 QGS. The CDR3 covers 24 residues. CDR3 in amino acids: CALGELPYVPNWGIPTENTDKLIF. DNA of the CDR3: TGTGCTCTTGGGGAACTGCCCTACGTGCCAAACTGGGGGATACCCACTGAAAACACCGATAAACTCATCTTT.

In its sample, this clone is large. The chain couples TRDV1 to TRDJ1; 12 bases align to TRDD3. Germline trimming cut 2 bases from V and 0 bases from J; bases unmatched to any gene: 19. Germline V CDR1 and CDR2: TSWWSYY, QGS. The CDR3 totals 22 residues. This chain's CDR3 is CALGEKLPNLNWGILYTDKLIF. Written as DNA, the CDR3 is TGTGCTCTTGGGGAAAAACTTCCTAACTTAAACTGGGGGATACTCTACACCGATAAACTCATCTTT.

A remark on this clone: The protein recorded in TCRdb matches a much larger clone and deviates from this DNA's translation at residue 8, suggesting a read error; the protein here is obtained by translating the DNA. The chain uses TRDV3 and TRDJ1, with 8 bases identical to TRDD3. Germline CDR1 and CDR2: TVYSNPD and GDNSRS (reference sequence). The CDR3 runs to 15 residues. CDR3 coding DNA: TGTGCCAAAAACTTCCAATACGTCCGGGGGGATAAACTCATCTTC. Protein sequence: CAKNFQYVRGDKLIF. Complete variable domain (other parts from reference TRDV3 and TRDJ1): CDKVTQSSPDQTVASGSEVVLLCTYDTVYSNPDLFWYRIRPDYSFQFVFYGDNSRSEGADFTQGRFSVKHILTQKAFHLVISPVRTEDSATYYCAKNFQYVRGDKLIFGKGTRVTVEP.

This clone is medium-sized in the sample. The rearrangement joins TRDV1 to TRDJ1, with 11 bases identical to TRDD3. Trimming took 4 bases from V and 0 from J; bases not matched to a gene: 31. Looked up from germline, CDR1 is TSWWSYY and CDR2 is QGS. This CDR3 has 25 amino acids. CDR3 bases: TGTGCTCTTGGGGTCATTATCCCCAGATACTGGGGGATAGGGATTAACGGCTCTTACACCGATAAACTCATCTTT. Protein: CALGVIIPRYWGIGINGSYTDKLIF.

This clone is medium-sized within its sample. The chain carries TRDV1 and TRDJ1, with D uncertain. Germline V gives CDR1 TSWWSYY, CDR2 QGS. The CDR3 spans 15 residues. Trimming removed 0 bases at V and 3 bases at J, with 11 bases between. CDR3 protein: CALGELSGRPDKLIF. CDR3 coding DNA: TGTGCTCTTGGGGAACTATCTGGACGCCCCGATAAACTCATCTTT.

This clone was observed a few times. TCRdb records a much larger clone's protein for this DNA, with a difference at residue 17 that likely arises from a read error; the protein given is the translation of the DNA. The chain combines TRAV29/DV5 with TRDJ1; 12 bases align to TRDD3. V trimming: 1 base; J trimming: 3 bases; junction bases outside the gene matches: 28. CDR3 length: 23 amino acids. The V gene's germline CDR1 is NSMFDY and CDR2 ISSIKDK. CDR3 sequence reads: CAASSEVCAGGYAQAPSADKLIF. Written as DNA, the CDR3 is TGTGCAGCAAGCAGTGAGGTTTGTGCTGGGGGATACGCCCAGGCCCCGAGCGCCGATAAACTCATCTTT.

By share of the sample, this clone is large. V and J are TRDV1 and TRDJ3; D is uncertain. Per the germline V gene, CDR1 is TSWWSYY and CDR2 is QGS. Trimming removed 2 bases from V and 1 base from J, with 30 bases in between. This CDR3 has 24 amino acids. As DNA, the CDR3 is TGTGCTCTTGGGGAAGCTCACCCCAAGGCCTCGTCCGGTGTTGTTTCCTGGGACACCCGACAGATGTTTTTC. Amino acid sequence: CALGEAHPKASSGVVSWDTRQMFF.

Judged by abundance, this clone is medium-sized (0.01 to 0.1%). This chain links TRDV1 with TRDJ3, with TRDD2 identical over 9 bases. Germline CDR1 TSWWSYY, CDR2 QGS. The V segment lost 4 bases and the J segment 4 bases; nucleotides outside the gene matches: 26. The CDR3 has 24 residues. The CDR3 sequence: CALGAGGLPTSLVLNLWDTRQMFF. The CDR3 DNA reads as TGTGCTCTTGGGGCCGGCGGCCTTCCTACTTCTTTAGTACTAAATTTGTGGGACACCCGACAGATGTTTTTC.

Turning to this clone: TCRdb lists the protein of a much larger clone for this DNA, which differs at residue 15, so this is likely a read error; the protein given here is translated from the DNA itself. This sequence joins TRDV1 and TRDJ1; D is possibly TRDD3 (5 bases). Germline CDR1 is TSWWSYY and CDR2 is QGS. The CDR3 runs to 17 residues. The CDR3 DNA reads TGTGCTCTTGGGGAACTTCGCCGGGGACCTTACACCGATAAACGCATCTTT. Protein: CALGELRRGPYTDKRIF.

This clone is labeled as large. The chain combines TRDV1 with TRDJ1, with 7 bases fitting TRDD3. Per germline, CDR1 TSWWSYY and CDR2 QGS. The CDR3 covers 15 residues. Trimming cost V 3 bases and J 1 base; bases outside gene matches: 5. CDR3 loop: CALGEVGDRTDKLIF. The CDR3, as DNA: TGTGCTCTTGGGGAGGTGGGGGACCGCACCGATAAACTCATCTTT.

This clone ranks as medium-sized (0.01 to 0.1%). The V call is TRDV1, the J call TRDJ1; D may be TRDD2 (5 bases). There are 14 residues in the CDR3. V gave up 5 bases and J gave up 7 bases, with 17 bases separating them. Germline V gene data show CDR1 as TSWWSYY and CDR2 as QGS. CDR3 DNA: TGTGCTCTTGGGATCACTTCCGGGGCCGGTAAACTCATCTTT. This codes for CALGITSGAGKLIF.

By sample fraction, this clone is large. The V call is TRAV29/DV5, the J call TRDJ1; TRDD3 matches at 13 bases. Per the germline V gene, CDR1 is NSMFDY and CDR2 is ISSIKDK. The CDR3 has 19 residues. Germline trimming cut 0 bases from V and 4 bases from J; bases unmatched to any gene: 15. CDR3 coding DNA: TGTGCAGCAAGCGCAACTCTACGTACTGGGGGATACGCGTTCGATAAACTCATCTTT. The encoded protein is CAASATLRTGGYAFDKLIF.

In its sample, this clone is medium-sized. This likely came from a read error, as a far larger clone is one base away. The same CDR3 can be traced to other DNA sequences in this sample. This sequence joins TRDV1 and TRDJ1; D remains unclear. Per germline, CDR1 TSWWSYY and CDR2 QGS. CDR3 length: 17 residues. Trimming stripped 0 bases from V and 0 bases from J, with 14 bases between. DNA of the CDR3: TGTGCTCTTGGGGAACTTCGCCGTGGACCTTACACCGATAAACTCATCTTT. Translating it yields CALGELRRGPYTDKLIF.

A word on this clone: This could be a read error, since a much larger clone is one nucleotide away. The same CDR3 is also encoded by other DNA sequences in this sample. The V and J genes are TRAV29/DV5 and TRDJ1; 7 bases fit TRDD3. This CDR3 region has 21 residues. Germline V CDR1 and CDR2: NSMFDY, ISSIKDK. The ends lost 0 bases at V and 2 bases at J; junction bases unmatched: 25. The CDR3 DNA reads TGTGCAGCAAGCGCGTCTTTATCTTCCCCCGAGCTGGGGGGGGGGACCGATAAACTCATCTTT. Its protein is CAASASLSSPELGGGTDKLIF.

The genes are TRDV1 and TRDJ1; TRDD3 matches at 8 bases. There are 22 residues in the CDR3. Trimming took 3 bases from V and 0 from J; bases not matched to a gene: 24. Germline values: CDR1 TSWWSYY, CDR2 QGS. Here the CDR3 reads CALGEHRVPHWGSALYTDKLIF. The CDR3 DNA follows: TGTGCTCTTGGGGAGCATCGAGTACCTCACTGGGGGTCCGCCCTGTACACCGATAAACTCATCTTT.

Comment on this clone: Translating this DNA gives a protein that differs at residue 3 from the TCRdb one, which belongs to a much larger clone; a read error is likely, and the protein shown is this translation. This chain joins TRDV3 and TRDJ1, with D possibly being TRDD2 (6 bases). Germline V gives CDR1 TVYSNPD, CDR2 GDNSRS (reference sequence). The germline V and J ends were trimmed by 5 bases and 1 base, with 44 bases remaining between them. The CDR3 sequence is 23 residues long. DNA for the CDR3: TGTGCCCCTAAACCCCTCGTCTTCCTGGGTTCTGAGGGGTATACTCCATTCACCGATAAACTCATCTTT. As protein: CAPKPLVFLGSEGYTPFTDKLIF.

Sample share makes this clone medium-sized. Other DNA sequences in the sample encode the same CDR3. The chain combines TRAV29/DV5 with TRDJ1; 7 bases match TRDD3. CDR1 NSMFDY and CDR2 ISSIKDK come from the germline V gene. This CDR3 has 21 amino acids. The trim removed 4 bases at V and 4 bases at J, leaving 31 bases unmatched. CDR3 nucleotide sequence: TGTGCAGCAGGTTGGCTGAAGTCCCTTGAGGCTGGGGGGCGAGGGGGCGATAAACTCATCTTT. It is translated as CAAGWLKSLEAGGRGGDKLIF.

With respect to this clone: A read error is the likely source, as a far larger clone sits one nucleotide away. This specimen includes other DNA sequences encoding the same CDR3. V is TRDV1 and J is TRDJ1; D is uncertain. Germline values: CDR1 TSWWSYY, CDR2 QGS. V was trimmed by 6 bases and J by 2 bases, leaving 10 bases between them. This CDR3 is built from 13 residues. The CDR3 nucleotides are TGTGCTCTTGGTAACCGTGGGACCGATAAACTCATCTTT. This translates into CALGNRGTDKLIF.

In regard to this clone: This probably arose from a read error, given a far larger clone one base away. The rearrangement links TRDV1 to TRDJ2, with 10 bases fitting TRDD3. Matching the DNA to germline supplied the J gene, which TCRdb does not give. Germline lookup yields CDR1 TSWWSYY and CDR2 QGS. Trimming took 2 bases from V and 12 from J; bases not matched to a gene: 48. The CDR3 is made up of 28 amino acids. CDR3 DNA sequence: TGTGCTCTTGGGGAATTTCTTCCCGCGAGTCTATTTACTGGGGGATTCCCCAAACCCGTATCGTACACCGATAAACTCTTCTTT. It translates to CALGEFLPASLFTGGFPKPVSYTDKLFF.

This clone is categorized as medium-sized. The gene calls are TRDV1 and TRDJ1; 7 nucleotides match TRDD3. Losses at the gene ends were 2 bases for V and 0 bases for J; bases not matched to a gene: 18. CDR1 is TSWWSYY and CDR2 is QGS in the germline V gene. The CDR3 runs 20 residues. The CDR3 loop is CALGEEEKITPGGYTDKLIF. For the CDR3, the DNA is TGTGCTCTTGGGGAAGAGGAAAAGATAACCCCCGGGGGATACACCGATAAACTCATCTTT.

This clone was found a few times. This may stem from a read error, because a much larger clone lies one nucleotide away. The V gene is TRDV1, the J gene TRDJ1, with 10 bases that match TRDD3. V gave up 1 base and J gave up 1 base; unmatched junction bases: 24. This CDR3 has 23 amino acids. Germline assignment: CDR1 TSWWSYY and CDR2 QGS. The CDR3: CALGEPRPSLHWGMVWCTDKLIF. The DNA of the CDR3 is TGTGCTCTTGGGGAACCGCGGCCTTCTTTACACTGGGGGATGGTCTGGTGCACCGATAAACTCATCTTT.

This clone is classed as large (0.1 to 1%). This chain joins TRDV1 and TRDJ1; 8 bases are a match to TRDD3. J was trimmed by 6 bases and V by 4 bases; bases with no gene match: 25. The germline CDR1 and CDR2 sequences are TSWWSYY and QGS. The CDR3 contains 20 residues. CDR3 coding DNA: TGTGCTCTTGGGGCAAGTTCCCGTCTTTCCCCGGCTGGGGGAGGATATAAACTCATCTTT. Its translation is CALGASSRLSPAGGGYKLIF.